The 14 T cell receptor beta chains given below trace back to one sample, sequenced in a study of OX40 agonist ivuxolimab in advanced cancers. The library was built by means of the immunoSEQ multiplex PCR assay. TCRdb took this table from immuneACCESS and kept in-frame rearrangements with V and J called. Such tables lack part of the clones; where checked against another copy, unresolved V genes explain under half of the gap, and the rest is unexplained. The sample contains about 78,000 clones, around 87% of them found a single time. Roughly 0.26% of the sample is in the top ten clones. This material consisted of CD4+ or CD8+ T cells sorted from blood, taken in a trial of the OX40 agonist ivuxolimab. These receptors came from an adult with an advanced solid tumor such as melanoma, head and neck, liver or kidney cancer.

The rearrangement joins TRBV5-1 to TRBJ2-3; TRBD1 matches at 7 bases. V lost 1 base to trimming and J lost 3 bases; unmatched junction nucleotides: 5. Germline CDR1 reads SGHRS; CDR2 reads YFSETQ. This CDR3 is built from 15 residues. The CDR3 nucleotides are TGCGCCAGCAGCTTGTGGGGGACAGATACAGATACGCAGTATTTT. This sequence encodes CASSLWGTDTDTQYF.

The V and J genes are TRBV2 and TRBJ2-7; 14 bases are a match to TRBD2. This CDR3 is 18 amino acids long. V lost 5 bases, J lost 6 bases, and 15 bases stayed unmatched. In germline, CDR1 is SNHLY, CDR2 FYNNEI. The CDR3 spells CASSPLMGLAGELGEQYF. The CDR3 DNA sequence: TGTGCCAGCAGTCCGCTTATGGGACTAGCGGGAGAGTTGGGCGAGCAGTACTTC.

This chain's CDR3 is CASSYSMAGGRNEQFF. For the CDR3, the DNA is TGTGCCAGCAGTTACTCGATGGCGGGAGGCAGGAATGAGCAGTTCTTC. This chain uses TRBV6-6 with TRBJ2-1; TRBD2 matches at 8 bases. Trimming took 0 bases from V and 7 from J; bases not matched to a gene: 8. The CDR3 sequence is 16 residues long. Germline loops: CDR1 MNHNY, CDR2 SVGAGI (reference sequence).

The V and J genes are TRBV7-2 and TRBJ2-3; 11 positions agree with TRBD2. The V segment lost 4 bases and the J segment 2 bases; nucleotides outside the gene matches: 2. The CDR3 contains 15 residues. Looked up from germline, CDR1 is SGHTA and CDR2 is FQGNSA. CDR3 in DNA: TGTGCCAGCAGCTCTAGCGGGAGGTCCACAGATACGCAGTATTTT. Translating it yields CASSSSGRSTDTQYF.

The V call is TRBV5-1, the J call TRBJ2-3; possibly TRBD2 for D (6 bases). The CDR3 has 14 residues. V lost 3 bases, J lost 1 base, and 9 bases lay in between. The germline CDR1 and CDR2 sequences are SGHRS and YFSETQ. CDR3 coding DNA: TGCGCCAGCAGCTCGGGGGAGGGCACAGATACGCAGTATTTT. Translated, it gives CASSSGEGTDTQYF. Combining the CDR3 with reference TRBV5-1 and TRBJ2-3 gives the whole variable domain KAGVTQTPRYLIKTRGQQVTLSCSPISGHRSVSWYQQTPGQGLQFLFEYFSETQRNKGNFPGRFSGRQFSNSRSEMNVSTLELGDSALYLCASSSGEGTDTQYFGPGTRLTVL.

This clone was picked up one time. This chain connects TRBV4-1 to TRBJ1-4; 7 bases map to TRBD1. After removal of 5 bases from V and 4 bases from J, the junction contained 4 bases not matched to a gene. Germline CDR1 reads MGHRA; CDR2 reads YSYEKL. The CDR3 sequence is 14 residues long. CDR3 amino acids: CASSLWDSNEKLFF. CDR3 coding DNA: TGCGCCAGCAGCTTGTGGGACAGTAATGAAAAACTGTTTTTT.

This clone was seen just once. This chain links TRBV7-9 with TRBJ2-7, with 10 bases lining up with TRBD2. The V segment lost 5 bases and the J segment 5 bases; nucleotides outside the gene matches: 12. This CDR3 has 16 amino acids. Germline V lookup: CDR1 SEHNR, CDR2 FQNEAQ (reference sequence). The CDR3 reads CASSLRRGLAGDEQYF. The CDR3 DNA reads as TGTGCCAGCAGCCTTCGGAGGGGGCTAGCGGGAGACGAGCAGTACTTC.

This clone was counted a single time. V gene TRBV6-6 combines with J gene TRBJ1-3; 7 bases fit TRBD1. The CDR3 loop spans 15 amino acids. Germline assignment: CDR1 MNHNY and CDR2 SVGAGI (reference sequence). With 7 bases clipped from V and 7 bases from J, the junction kept 13 bases outside the gene matches. The CDR3 DNA sequence: TGTGCCAGCAAATTGCACCGACAGGGTGGGAACACCATATATTTT. Translation gives CASKLHRQGGNTIYF.

The chain links TRBV19 to TRBJ2-7; D is perhaps TRBD1 (6 bases). Trimming took off 5 bases at V and 2 bases at J, with 10 bases between the two ends. The CDR3 totals 13 residues. Per the germline V gene, CDR1 is LNHDA and CDR2 is SQIVND (reference sequence). For the CDR3, the DNA is TGTGCCAGTAGTCAGGGGACAACCTACGAGCAGTACTTC. This gives the protein CASSQGTTYEQYF.

The chain has TRBV18 and TRBJ2-7, with 7 bases lining up with TRBD1. The CDR3 is 14 residues long. Germline CDR1 is KGHSH and CDR2 is LQKENI. V shed 5 bases, J shed 6 bases, and the junction held 10 bases outside the gene matches. As DNA, the CDR3 is TGTGCCAGCTCAATAAGCCAGGGGGTCGCCGAGCAGTACTTC. This gives the protein CASSISQGVAEQYF.

The rearrangement links TRBV28 to TRBJ2-1; 10 bases agree with TRBD2. This CDR3 contains 17 residues. Germline V gene data show CDR1 as MDHEN and CDR2 as SYDVKM. Trimming at V came to 5 bases and at J to 8 bases, leaving 15 bases not matched to a gene. This CDR3 reads CASSPTGGAGGPDEQFF. The DNA of the CDR3 is TGTGCCAGCAGTCCCACGGGAGGAGCGGGAGGGCCCGATGAGCAGTTCTTC.

This rearrangement joins TRBV7-9 to TRBJ1-1, with D tentatively TRBD1 (5 bases). In germline, CDR1 is SEHNR, CDR2 FQNEAQ (reference sequence). V was trimmed by 5 bases and J by 6 bases, leaving 16 bases between them. The length of the CDR3 is 14 residues. CDR3 coding DNA: TGTGCCAGCAGCCTGGGGGGGAGACTATCTGAAGCTTTCTTT. It translates to CASSLGGRLSEAFF.

In this sample, this clone turned up once. This chain connects TRBV9 to TRBJ1-6, with D perhaps matching TRBD1 (5 bases). CDR1 is SGDLS, CDR2 YYNGEE, per germline. The CDR3 extends over 15 amino acids. Trimming took 0 bases from V and 8 from J, leaving 12 bases between them. The CDR3 reads CASSVAQGWHSPLHF. The CDR3 coding sequence is TGTGCCAGCAGCGTAGCTCAGGGCTGGCATTCACCCCTCCACTTT.

The V call is TRBV5-4, the J call TRBJ2-2; D not certain. V lost 2 bases, J lost 3 bases, and 8 bases lay in between. The germline CDR1 and CDR2 sequences are SGHNT and YYREEE (reference sequence). The CDR3 sequence is 14 residues long. The CDR3 loop reads CASSFEQYTGELFF. The CDR3 region has the DNA TGTGCCAGCAGCTTCGAGCAGTACACCGGGGAGCTGTTTTTT.